This entry lists 2 T cell receptor beta chains sequenced from one sample in a study of regulatory T cells in long-lasting Graves disease. CDR3-region Arm-PCR and iRepertoire HTBI primers produced the TCR beta libraries. MiXCR, applied by TCRdb to the multiplex PCR reads, yields one record per CDR3 protein. The sample yields roughly 400,000 distinct CDR3 sequences, 21% seen once. Regarding time point: persistent/refractory GD, antithyroid drugs over 5 years with positive TRAb. From RNA extracted from PBMCs, the TCR library was made. Sequences were derived from peripheral blood mononuclear cells (PBMCs), sampled when the disease was refractory, from a patient treated with antithyroid drugs. These receptors were obtained from a female donor with Graves disease.

The V and J genes are TRBV11-1 and TRBJ2-3; D gene ambiguous. V lost 8 bases and J 0 bases, leaving 9 bases between the germline ends. The germline V gene has CDR1 SGHAT and CDR2 FQDESV (reference sequence). The CDR3 is 13 residues long. This chain's CDR3 is CASLKASTDTQYF. For the CDR3, the DNA is TGTGCCAGCTTGAAGGCTAGCACAGATACGCAGTATTTT.

In its sample, this clonotype was seen a few times. This chain links TRBV20-1 with TRBJ2-6; D is unclear. Trimming removed 1 base from V and 0 bases from J, with 7 bases in between. CDR1 is DFQATT, CDR2 SNEGSKA, per germline (reference sequence). This CDR3 comprises 15 residues. CDR3 in DNA: TGCAGTGCTAGAGGCCCGGGCTCTGGGGCCAACGTCCTGACTTTC. Its protein product is CSARGPGSGANVLTF.